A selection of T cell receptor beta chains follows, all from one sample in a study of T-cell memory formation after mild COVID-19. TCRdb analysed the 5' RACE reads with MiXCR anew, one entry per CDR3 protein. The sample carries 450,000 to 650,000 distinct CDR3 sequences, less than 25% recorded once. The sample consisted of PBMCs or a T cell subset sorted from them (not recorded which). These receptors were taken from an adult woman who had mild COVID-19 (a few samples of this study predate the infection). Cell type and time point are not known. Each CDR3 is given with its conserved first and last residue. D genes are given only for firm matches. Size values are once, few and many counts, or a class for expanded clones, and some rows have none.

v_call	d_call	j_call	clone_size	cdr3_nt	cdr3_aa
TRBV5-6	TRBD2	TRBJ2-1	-	TGTGCCAGCAGCTTAACCGAGGAGCGGGAGCGGTCCTACAATGAGCAGTTCTTC	CASSLTEERERSYNEQFF
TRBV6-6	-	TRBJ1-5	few	TGTGCCAGCAGACCCGGCGGGGGGAAAACTAATCAGCCCCAGCATTTT	CASRPGGGKTNQPQHF
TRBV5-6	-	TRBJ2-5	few	TGTGCCAGCAGCTTGAATTTAGGGCCAAAGAGAGAGACCCAGTACTTC	CASSLNLGPKRETQYF
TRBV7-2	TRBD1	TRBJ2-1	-	TGTGCCAGCAGCTCTGACAGGGCGGGTTACAATGAGCAGTTCTTC	CASSSDRAGYNEQFF
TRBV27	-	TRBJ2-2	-	TGTGCCAGCACTTTACAGCTTTCGAACACCGGGGAGCTGTTTTTT	CASTLQLSNTGELFF
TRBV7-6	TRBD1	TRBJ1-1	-	TGTGCCAGCAGCTTTCTAGCCGGGACACAGGGGAACACTGAAGTTTTCTTT	CASSFLAGTQGNTEVFF
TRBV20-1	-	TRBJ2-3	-	TGCAGTGCTCCACTCCCGCTCGCGGCAGATACGCAGTATTTT	CSAPLPLAADTQYF
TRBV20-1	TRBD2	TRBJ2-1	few	TGCAGTGCTAGACTAGCGGGAGGAGGAAACAATGAGCAGTTCTTC	CSARLAGGGNNEQFF
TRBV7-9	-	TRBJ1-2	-	TGTGCCAGCAGCTTGAAGGAAGGGAACTATGGCTACACCTTC	CASSLKEGNYGYTF
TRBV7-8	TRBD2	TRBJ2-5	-	TGTGCCAGCAGCTTAGGGACTAGCGGGGGCAGCGAGACCCAGTACTTC	CASSLGTSGGSETQYF
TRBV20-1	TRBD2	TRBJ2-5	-	TGCAGTGCACCGGGCGGGAGCGCCGAAGAGACCCAGTACTTC	CSAPGGSAEETQYF
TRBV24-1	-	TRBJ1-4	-	TGTGCCACCCAGGACCCATATGGGGAAAAACTGTTTTTT	CATQDPYGEKLFF
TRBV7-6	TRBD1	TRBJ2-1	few	TGTGCCAGCAGCCACCGACTTACCGGGACAGGCAATGAGCAGTTCTTC	CASSHRLTGTGNEQFF
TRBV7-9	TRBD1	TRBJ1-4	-	TGTGCCAGCAGGCAGGGGGCGAATGAAAAACTGTTTTTT	CASRQGANEKLFF
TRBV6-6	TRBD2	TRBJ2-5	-	TGTGCCAGCAGCTTACGGGGTCTAGCGGGAAGCGAGACCCAGTACTTC	CASSLRGLAGSETQYF
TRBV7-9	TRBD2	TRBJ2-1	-	TGTGCCAGCAGAGCCGGGACTAGCGGGGGGGGCGAGCAGTTCTTC	CASRAGTSGGGEQFF
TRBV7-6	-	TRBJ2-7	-	TGTGCCAGCAGCTTAAACCTGGTGCCCTACGAGCAGTACTTC	CASSLNLVPYEQYF
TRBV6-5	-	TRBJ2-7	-	TGTGCCAGCCGCCGGGCCGACTACGAGCAGTACTTC	CASRRADYEQYF
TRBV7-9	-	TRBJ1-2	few	TGTGCCAGCAGCTTTGGACAGTTCTATGGCTACACCTTC	CASSFGQFYGYTF
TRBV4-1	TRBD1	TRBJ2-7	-	TGCGCCAGCAGCCCTGGACAGGGGGTAGTCGAGCAGTACTTC	CASSPGQGVVEQYF
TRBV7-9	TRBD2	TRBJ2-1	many	TGTGCCAGCAGGGGAGTAAGCGGGAGGAAATATGAGCAGTTCTTC	CASRGVSGRKYEQFF
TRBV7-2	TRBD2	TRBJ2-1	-	TGTGCCAGCAGCTCCGGACTAGCATTCAATGAGCAGTTCTTC	CASSSGLAFNEQFF
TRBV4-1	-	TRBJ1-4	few	TGCGCCAGCAGCCAAGAAAGTGCTAATGAAAAACTGTTTTTT	CASSQESANEKLFF
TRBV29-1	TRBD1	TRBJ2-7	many	TGCAGCGTTGGGATCTGGACAGGGAACGAGCAGTACTTC	CSVGIWTGNEQYF
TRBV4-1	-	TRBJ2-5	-	TGCGCCAGCAGCCAAGTCGAGGGTGGGGCCGGAAAGATAGAGACCCAGTACTTC	CASSQVEGGAGKIETQYF
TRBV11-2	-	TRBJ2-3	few	TGTGCCAGCAGCTTAAATGTTCCAGATACGCAGTATTTT	CASSLNVPDTQYF
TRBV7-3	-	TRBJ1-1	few	TGTGCCAGCAGCTTAGACAGTCGGAACACTGAAGCTTTCTTT	CASSLDSRNTEAFF
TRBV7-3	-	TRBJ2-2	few	TGTGCCAGCAGCTTCGACGGGGCCACCGGGGAGCTGTTTTTT	CASSFDGATGELFF
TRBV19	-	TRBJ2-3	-	TGTGCCAGTAGTATGATGGGAGATACGCAGTATTTT	CASSMMGDTQYF
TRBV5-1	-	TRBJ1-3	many	TGCGCCAGCAGCCGGACAGCTACTGGAAACACCATATATTTT	CASSRTATGNTIYF
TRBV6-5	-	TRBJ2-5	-	TGTGCCAGCAGTTACGCTGGGGACTTAGCGACCCAGTACTTC	CASSYAGDLATQYF
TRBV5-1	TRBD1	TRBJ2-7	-	TGCGCCAGCAGCACTACAGGGGTGGACGAGCAGTACTTC	CASSTTGVDEQYF
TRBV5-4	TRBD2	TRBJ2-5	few	TGTGCCAGCAGCCCTAGCGGGAAACAAGAGACCCAGTACTTC	CASSPSGKQETQYF
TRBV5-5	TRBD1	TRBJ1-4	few	TGTGCCAGCAGTCAACAGGGGATTACAGGGGAAAAACTGTTTTTT	CASSQQGITGEKLFF
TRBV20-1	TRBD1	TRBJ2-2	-	TGCAGTGCGGGGACAGTACCCACCGGGGAGCTGTTTTTT	CSAGTVPTGELFF
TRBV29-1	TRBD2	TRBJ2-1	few	TGCAGCGTCGAACGTAGACTAGCCTCGGATGAGCAGTTCTTC	CSVERRLASDEQFF